Detailed here is one TCR beta chain. Clones were read by immunoSEQ multiplex PCR, and TCRdb kept only the in-frame ones, dropping some. Of some 130,000 clones listed, roughly 90% are singletons. The sample originates from a study of PD-1 blockade in mismatch repair-deficient tumors. Trimming pared 0 bases from V and 2 bases from J, leaving 11 bases between. CDR3 length: 14 residues. CDR1 and CDR2 from the germline V gene are GTSNPN and SVGIG (reference sequence). This clonotype was obtained from an adult with mismatch repair-deficient cancer. The chain couples TRBV30 to TRBJ2-7; TRBD2 is a possible D gene (5 bases). The specimen comprised peripheral blood, sampled approximately 69 weeks after starting pembrolizumab. The CDR3 here is CAWSVRKEAYEQYF. In DNA form, the CDR3 reads TGTGCCTGGAGTGTAAGGAAGGAGGCCTACGAGCAGTACTTC. Together with reference TRBV30 and TRBJ2-7, the CDR3 gives the full variable domain: SQTIHQWPATLVQPVGSPLSLECTVEGTSNPNLYWYRQAAGRGLQLLFYSVGIGQISSEVPQNLSASRPQDRQFILSSKKLLLSDSGFYLCAWSVRKEAYEQYFGPGTRLTVT.